The rows below give T cell receptor beta chains drawn from one sample of a study of CD8 T cells in ankylosing spondylitis. TCRdb ran MiXCR on the 5' RACE reads and lists one entry per CDR3 protein. The sample yields a few hundred thousand distinct CDR3 sequences, around 6.6% seen once. The sequencing input was blood, either unsorted or a sorted T cell fraction (not recorded which). The source of these receptors is a male donor with ankylosing spondylitis. Both conserved end residues are part of each CDR3. The order of the fields is CDR3 length, V gene, D gene, clone size, J gene, CDR3 protein, CDR3 DNA. The D gene is left open where the match is weak. Size tells how often a clone was seen (once, few, many) or the class of an expanded clone, and some rows leave it out.

>15|TRBV10-3|NA|many|TRBJ1-1
CAIIEDSGMNTEAFF
TGTGCCATCATAGAGGACAGTGGGATGAACACTGAAGCTTTCTTT
>15|TRBV27|TRBD1|many|TRBJ2-4
CASSLGQATKNIQYF
TGTGCCAGCAGCCTCGGACAGGCCACCAAAAACATTCAGTACTTC
>15|TRBV7-6|NA|few|TRBJ1-3
CASSLTPGTGNTIYF
TGTGCCAGCAGCCTCACCCCGGGTACTGGAAACACCATATATTTT
>14|TRBV5-1|NA|NA|TRBJ2-2
CASSLVRGAGELFF
TGCGCCAGCAGCTTGGTGCGCGGCGCCGGGGAGCTGTTTTTT
>15|TRBV6-1|NA|many|TRBJ2-1
CASSDEVRPINEQFF
TGTGCCAGCAGCGACGAAGTACGACCCATTAATGAGCAGTTCTTC
>15|TRBV24-1|NA|many|TRBJ2-1
CATSLPAGSYNEQFF
TGTGCCACCAGTCTCCCCGCAGGTTCCTACAATGAGCAGTTCTTC
>18|TRBV12-3/TRBV12-4|NA|many|TRBJ2-4
CASSLSIYQTTAKNIQYF
TGTGCCAGCAGTTTAAGCATATATCAGACGACGGCCAAAAACATTCAGTACTTC
>13|TRBV7-9|NA|many|TRBJ1-5
CASSLGKNQPQHF
TGTGCCAGCAGCTTGGGGAAAAATCAGCCCCAGCATTTT
>14|TRBV12-3/TRBV12-4|TRBD2|many|TRBJ2-7
CASSPGRGAYEQYF
TGTGCCAGCAGTCCGGGACGGGGGGCCTACGAGCAGTACTTC
>16|TRBV7-2|NA|NA|TRBJ2-7
CASSLASRGVTNEQYF
TGTGCCAGCAGCTTAGCTAGCAGGGGGGTAACCAACGAGCAGTACTTC
>13|TRBV4-2|TRBD1|many|TRBJ1-2
CASSPQGIDGYTF
TGTGCCAGCAGCCCACAGGGGATTGATGGCTACACCTTC
>15|TRBV5-1|NA|many|TRBJ1-2
CASSLSGQINYGYTF
TGCGCCAGCAGCTTGTCGGGACAAATTAACTATGGCTACACCTTC
>11|TRBV29-1|NA|many|TRBJ2-7
CSVRQAYEQYF
TGCAGCGTTCGGCAGGCCTACGAGCAGTACTTC
>17|TRBV4-1|TRBD2|many|TRBJ2-7
CASSQPNAGRGSYEQYF
TGCGCCAGCAGCCAACCGAACGCAGGGAGGGGCTCCTACGAGCAGTACTTC
>17|TRBV11-3|TRBD2|few|TRBJ2-2
CASSPTPGTSGAGELFF
TGTGCCAGCAGCCCCACGCCCGGGACTAGCGGGGCCGGGGAGCTGTTTTTT
>15|TRBV6-5|NA|many|TRBJ2-2
CASSYSRGGVVGLFF
TGTGCCAGCAGTTACTCGAGGGGGGGAGTGGTCGGGCTGTTTTTT
>13|TRBV6-2/TRBV6-3|NA|few|TRBJ1-5
CASSYIENQPQHF
TGTGCCAGCAGTTACATCGAGAATCAGCCCCAGCATTTT
>17|TRBV5-5|TRBD1|many|TRBJ2-4
CASSLPGTGVAKNIQYF
TGTGCCAGCAGCTTACCCGGGACAGGGGTAGCCAAAAACATTCAGTACTTC
>15|TRBV20-1|NA|many|TRBJ2-7
CSARDYTMVAYEQYF
TGCAGTGCTAGAGATTACACAATGGTGGCCTACGAGCAGTACTTC
>14|TRBV29-1|TRBD1|many|TRBJ1-2
CSVESNRGNYGYTF
TGCAGCGTTGAATCAAACAGGGGAAACTATGGCTACACCTTC
>13|TRBV29-1|TRBD2|many|TRBJ2-1
CSVRLAGELEQFF
TGCAGCGTGAGACTAGCGGGAGAATTAGAGCAGTTCTTC
>15|TRBV6-5|NA|few|TRBJ2-5
CASSWEVGTEETQYF
TGTGCCAGCAGTTGGGAGGTGGGGACAGAAGAGACCCAGTACTTC
>15|TRBV4-2|TRBD1|many|TRBJ1-4
CASSLGTGNDEKLFF
TGTGCCAGCAGCCTCGGGACAGGGAATGACGAAAAACTGTTTTTT
>14|TRBV7-2|NA|few|TRBJ2-1
CASSLGGVRNEQFF
TGTGCCAGCAGCTTAGGGGGAGTGCGAAATGAGCAGTTCTTC
>15|TRBV5-6|TRBD2|many|TRBJ2-7
CASSLGAGGLYEQYF
TGTGCCAGCAGCTTGGGAGCGGGGGGGCTCTACGAGCAGTACTTC
>15|TRBV27|NA|many|TRBJ1-5
CASSLSGSGRQPQHF
TGTGCCAGCAGTTTATCGGGATCCGGGCGTCAGCCCCAGCATTTT
>16|TRBV12-5|TRBD2|once|TRBJ2-2
CASGVAGGRNTGELFF
TGTGCTAGTGGGGTAGCGGGAGGAAGGAACACCGGGGAGCTGTTTTTT
>15|TRBV27|TRBD1|many|TRBJ2-1
CASGLTGGLINEQFF
TGTGCCAGCGGCCTCACAGGGGGCCTGATCAATGAGCAGTTCTTC
>17|TRBV5-1|NA|many|TRBJ2-2
CASSSFGGVRGTGELFF
TGCGCCAGCAGCTCCTTCGGGGGAGTTAGGGGGACCGGGGAGCTGTTTTTT
>17|TRBV14|NA|many|TRBJ1-6
CASSPFGQGTYNSPLHF
TGTGCCAGCAGCCCCTTCGGCCAGGGGACTTATAATTCACCCCTCCACTTT
>16|TRBV7-6|NA|few|TRBJ2-7
CASSWGRTAATYEQYF
TGTGCCAGCAGCTGGGGGAGGACCGCTGCGACCTACGAGCAGTACTTC
>15|TRBV12-3/TRBV12-4|NA|many|TRBJ2-1
CASSPGGPTYNEQFF
TGTGCCAGCAGCCCAGGCGGACCAACCTACAATGAGCAGTTCTTC
>15|TRBV2|NA|few|TRBJ2-7
CASREGQNIIYEQYF
TGTGCCAGCCGTGAAGGACAGAACATTATCTACGAGCAGTACTTC
>19|TRBV11-1|NA|many|TRBJ2-3
CASSLRQGVKEDSTDTQYF
TGTGCCAGCAGCTTGAGGCAGGGAGTAAAAGAAGATAGCACAGATACGCAGTATTTT
>13|TRBV24-1|TRBD1|many|TRBJ2-7
CATSDWDSHEQYF
TGTGCCACCAGTGATTGGGACAGCCACGAGCAGTACTTC
>15|TRBV4-1|TRBD1|few|TRBJ2-2
CASSGRDRESGELFF
TGCGCCAGCAGCGGCCGGGACAGGGAATCCGGGGAGCTGTTTTTT
>13|TRBV6-5|NA|NA|TRBJ1-1
CASSYRTNTEAFF
TGTGCCAGCAGTTACCGGACGAACACTGAAGCTTTCTTT
>13|TRBV18|NA|NA|TRBJ2-7
CASSPGDTYEQYF
TGTGCCAGTTCACCAGGGGACACCTACGAGCAGTACTTC
>18|TRBV16|NA|many|TRBJ2-3
CASSQSTVDPSSTDTQYF
TGTGCCAGCAGCCAATCCACAGTGGACCCCTCTAGCACAGATACGCAGTATTTT
>16|TRBV6-1|NA|many|TRBJ1-5
CASSEDPRLVDQPQHF
TGTGCCAGCAGTGAGGACCCGAGGCTGGTGGATCAGCCCCAGCATTTT
>15|TRBV20-1|NA|few|TRBJ2-7
CSARVQRTETYEQYF
TGCAGTGCTAGAGTGCAGAGGACAGAGACCTACGAGCAGTACTTC
>13|TRBV7-2|NA|many|TRBJ2-3
CASSLEWKDTQYF
TGTGCCAGCAGCTTAGAATGGAAAGATACGCAGTATTTT
>14|TRBV28|TRBD2|many|TRBJ2-7
CASTASGSTYEQYF
TGTGCCAGCACTGCTAGCGGGTCTACCTACGAGCAGTACTTC
>10|TRBV29-1|NA|NA|TRBJ1-2
CSATGYGYTF
TGCAGCGCAACGGGTTATGGCTACACCTTC
>15|TRBV9|NA|few|TRBJ1-3
CASSIGGAYGNTIYF
TGTGCCAGCAGCATTGGGGGGGCTTATGGAAACACCATATATTTT
>18|TRBV4-3|NA|NA|TRBJ1-5
CASSQDPWEESSNQPQHF
TGCGCCAGCAGCCAAGATCCCTGGGAGGAATCAAGCAATCAGCCCCAGCATTTT
>13|TRBV24-1|TRBD2|many|TRBJ2-1
CATGAGVGNEQFF
TGTGCCACCGGGGCGGGAGTGGGAAATGAGCAGTTCTTC
>16|TRBV11-2|NA|many|TRBJ1-5
CASSLVARVPEKPQHF
TGTGCCAGCAGCTTAGTGGCCCGAGTCCCCGAAAAGCCCCAGCATTTT
>15|TRBV28|NA|NA|TRBJ2-7
CASSLLRGSSYEQYF
TGTGCCAGCAGTTTACTAAGGGGTAGCTCCTACGAGCAGTACTTC
>16|TRBV3-1|NA|many|TRBJ2-7
CASSPFNGEGLYEQYF
TGTGCCAGCAGCCCCTTCAATGGCGAGGGCCTTTACGAGCAGTACTTC
>17|TRBV28|TRBD2|many|TRBJ2-1
CASSSAEGTSGVNEQFF
TGTGCCAGCAGTTCGGCCGAGGGGACTAGCGGGGTAAATGAGCAGTTCTTC
>13|TRBV4-1|NA|many|TRBJ2-1
CASSIGTYNEQFF
TGCGCCAGCAGCATCGGGACGTACAATGAGCAGTTCTTC
>11|TRBV29-1|NA|NA|TRBJ2-7
CSVTDSYEQHF
TGCAGCGTTACGGACAGCTACGAGCAGCACTTC
>16|TRBV7-9|NA|many|TRBJ2-1
CASSLARRPSYNEQFF
TGTGCCAGCAGCTTAGCGCGAAGGCCCTCCTACAATGAGCAGTTCTTC
>12|TRBV6-5|NA|many|TRBJ2-2
CAVVRNTGELFF
TGTGCCGTCGTTAGGAACACCGGGGAGCTGTTTTTT
>10|TRBV29-1|NA|many|TRBJ2-7
CSVEGGEQYF
TGCAGCGTTGAAGGTGGGGAGCAGTACTTC
>15|TRBV22-1|NA|NA|TRBJ2-5
CAPRGGLAGWKTQYF
TGTGCCCCCCGGGGGGGACTAGCGGGGTGGAAGACCCAGTACTTC
>16|TRBV7-9|TRBD1|NA|TRBJ1-2
CASSLGSGQGLDGYTF
TGTGCCAGCAGCTTAGGGTCGGGACAGGGACTCGATGGCTACACCTTC
>12|TRBV6-5|NA|few|TRBJ1-2
CASSHEGGGYTF
TGTGCCAGCAGCCACGAAGGGGGTGGCTACACCTTC